A single T cell receptor (beta chain) is shown here with its context. There are a few counts of this clonotype. No cognate antigen has been identified for it. It has no much larger one-base neighbor in the sample; base qualities were not kept. These data originate in a study of post-analysis software for immune sequencing data (dated by TCRdb to 2015 to 2017). The study in broad terms: Disease courses on record covered relapsing-remitting, secondary progressive and progressive-relapsing multiple sclerosis, though some patients had no subtype annotation. A subset of samples was prepared in parallel using single-end sample barcoding, then pooled and co-amplified after Illumina adapter ligation. The patient repertoires were compared against about a dozen previously published healthy control repertoires obtained from donors aged roughly 6 to 25 years. Study-level results and caveats: The multiple sclerosis patient group was slightly younger than the control group. About five TRBV segments, including TRBV5-6, TRBV5-1 and TRBV20-1, were significantly more frequent in patients than controls. Multiple sclerosis patients had significantly lower normalized Chao1 diversity than controls, a result that suggests substantial peripheral T-cell clonal expansion. Direct clustering with F measure showed strong co-clustering of samples prepared in the same batch, prompting a batch-effect correction.

The protocol used for the library was PCR. The run used an Illumina HiSeq 2500. To reduce PCR and sequencing biases, unique molecular identifiers were incorporated into the TCR beta cDNA libraries. Approximately 500,000 cDNA molecules were obtained per 1 to 10 million input T cells, so each molecule approximated one T cell. Patient libraries were prepared and sequenced with the same protocol used for the earlier healthy control dataset. Samples belonging to the same batch were prepared together, multiplexed and sequenced on a shared HiSeq lane. The study's own analysis went as follows. MIGEC was used to process the raw barcoded reads, and molecular identifier groups with only a single read were discarded before consensus assembly and CDR3 extraction. Clonotype tables were post-analysed with VDJtools, and diversity was normalized by down-sampling all datasets to the smallest sample size. To correct batch-related cross-sample contamination, repertoire overlap clustering matched CDR3 amino acid sequences but not nucleotide sequences. TCRdb applied fastp at Q25 and MiXCR to the public reads, then kept only in-frame beta chains. Rows with one shared CDR3 protein collapse into an entry with the most common genes and DNA. The V and J calls shown here were made by TCRdb, not taken from the authors' results. This sample comprises roughly 800,000 distinct CDR3 sequences, about 27% of them detected only once. The top ten clones comprise 0.5% to 0.6% of the sample.

To demonstrate the VDJtools post-analysis software, TCR beta repertoires were profiled from the peripheral blood of more than ten young patients with multiple sclerosis. The multiple sclerosis patients were children and adolescents between roughly 6 and 17 years of age. The CDR3 measures 14 amino acids from cysteine to phenylalanine. Kept here is only the CDR3 DNA, which spans 42 bases and is read in frame from base 1. V is cut by 11 bases and J by 0 bases, and the space between the germline ends is 14 bases. Sequences MDHEN (CDR1) and SYDVKM (CDR2) are obtained from the germline V gene. The rearranged chain carries TRBV28 and TRBJ1-5, with the D gene call left open. The sequencing input was blood. The receptor comes from a girl between 10 and 17 years old with multiple sclerosis. This receptor carries the CDR3 CAGSSDNSNQPQHF. DNA sequence: TGTGCCGGATCCAGTGATAATAGCAATCAGCCCCAGCATTTT.